This paragraph covers one T cell receptor (beta chain) sequence. The protocol was immunoSEQ multiplex PCR, while the TCRdb copy is restricted to in-frame clones and leaves out a portion. The data show 200,000 to 250,000 clones, 83% seen once. This sample was taken from a study of blood T cell repertoires in COVID-19. The sequenced material came from peripheral blood. The clonotype comes from a human donor in a cohort sampled during active COVID-19.

The chain's CDR3 is CASSPLGSRVEETQYF. The CDR3 DNA is TGTGCCAGCTCACCATTAGGAAGCAGGGTCGAAGAGACCCAGTACTTC. The V and J genes are TRBV18 and TRBJ2-5; perhaps TRBD1 as D (5 bases). Germline V gene sequence: CDR1 KGHSH, CDR2 LQKENI. Trimming stripped 2 bases from V and 3 bases from J, with 16 bases between. This CDR3 has 16 residues.